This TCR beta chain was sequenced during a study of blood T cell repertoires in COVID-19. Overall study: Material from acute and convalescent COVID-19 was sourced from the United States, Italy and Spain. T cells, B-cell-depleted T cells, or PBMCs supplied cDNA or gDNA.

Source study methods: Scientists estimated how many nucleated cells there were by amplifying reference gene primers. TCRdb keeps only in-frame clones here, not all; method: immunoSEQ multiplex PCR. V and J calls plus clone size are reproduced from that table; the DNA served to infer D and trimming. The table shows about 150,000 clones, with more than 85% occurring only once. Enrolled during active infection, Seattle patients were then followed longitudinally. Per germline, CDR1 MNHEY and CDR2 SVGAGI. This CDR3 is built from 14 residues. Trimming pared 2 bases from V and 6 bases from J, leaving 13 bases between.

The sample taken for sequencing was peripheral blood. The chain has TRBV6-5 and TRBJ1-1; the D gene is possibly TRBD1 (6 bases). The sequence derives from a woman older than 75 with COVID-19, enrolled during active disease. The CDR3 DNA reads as TGTGCCAGCAGTTACGGCAGGGGTAAGCCTGAAGCTTTCTTT. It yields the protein CASSYGRGKPEAFF.